These T cell receptor beta chains were read from a single sample in a study of vaccination effects on CD4 cells after COVID-19. Their antigens remain unidentified. Sequenced by immunoSEQ multiplex PCR; TCRdb stores in-frame clones only, minus some. The sample lists approximately 54,000 clones, 80% seen once, with 2% to 3% in the top ten. Sequenced here: CD4+ T cells from PBMCs cultured with HCoV-229E spike peptides, sampled before COVID-19 vaccination. Receptors originate from a human donor who received a COVID-19 vaccine. Each CDR3 is given with its conserved first and last residue. A D gene is named only where the DNA matches it firmly. Only part of the rows carry a size: once, few, many, or a class if the clone is expanded.

v_call: TRBV5-1
clone_size: few
d_call: .
j_call: TRBJ1-6
cdr3_length: 15
cdr3_nt: TGCGCCAGCAGCTTGGCCGGCGTTGAAAGGTCACCCCTCCACTTT
cdr3_aa: CASSLAGVERSPLHF

v_call: TRBV2
clone_size: .
d_call: TRBD2
j_call: TRBJ2-1
cdr3_length: 14
cdr3_nt: TGTGCCAGCAGGGCGGGGGTCTCCTACAATGAGCAGTTCTTC
cdr3_aa: CASRAGVSYNEQFF

v_call: TRBV14
clone_size: .
d_call: TRBD2
j_call: TRBJ2-2
cdr3_length: 17
cdr3_nt: TGTGCCAGCAGCTTACTTCCGGGACTAGCAAACACCGGGGAGCTGTTTTTT
cdr3_aa: CASSLLPGLANTGELFF

v_call: TRBV29-1
clone_size: few
d_call: .
j_call: TRBJ2-2
cdr3_length: 12
cdr3_nt: TGCAGCGGGGGACTGGGGGGCGGGGAGCTGTTTTTT
cdr3_aa: CSGGLGGGELFF

v_call: TRBV4-1
clone_size: .
d_call: .
j_call: TRBJ2-5
cdr3_length: 16
cdr3_nt: TGCGCCAGCAGCCCCCAACAGGGTTCGATTGGTGAGACCCAGTACTTC
cdr3_aa: CASSPQQGSIGETQYF

v_call: TRBV7-2
clone_size: .
d_call: .
j_call: TRBJ1-2
cdr3_length: 13
cdr3_nt: TGTGCCAGCAGCTTAGGGCAGCTTGGTGGCTACACCTTC
cdr3_aa: CASSLGQLGGYTF

v_call: TRBV6-1
clone_size: .
d_call: TRBD1
j_call: TRBJ1-1
cdr3_length: 15
cdr3_nt: TGTGCCAGCAGTGAAGGGGGACAGGGGAACACTGAAGCTTTCTTT
cdr3_aa: CASSEGGQGNTEAFF

v_call: TRBV5-1
clone_size: .
d_call: .
j_call: TRBJ1-5
cdr3_length: 16
cdr3_nt: TGCGCCAGCAGCTTGGATCCGGGGTCGGGGAATCAGCCCCAGCATTTT
cdr3_aa: CASSLDPGSGNQPQHF

v_call: TRBV5-1
clone_size: .
d_call: .
j_call: TRBJ1-2
cdr3_length: 15
cdr3_nt: TGCGCCAGCAGCTTGGAGGGCAGGGACCACTATGGCTACACCTTC
cdr3_aa: CASSLEGRDHYGYTF

v_call: TRBV5-1
clone_size: .
d_call: TRBD1
j_call: TRBJ2-5
cdr3_length: 15
cdr3_nt: TGCGCCAGCAGCCTAAGGACAGGGCGCCAAGAGACCCAGTACTTC
cdr3_aa: CASSLRTGRQETQYF

v_call: TRBV19
clone_size: .
d_call: .
j_call: TRBJ1-2
cdr3_length: 15
cdr3_nt: TGTGCCAGTAGTACTGACCGGGACTCGGACTATGGCTACACCTTC
cdr3_aa: CASSTDRDSDYGYTF

v_call: TRBV5-1
clone_size: .
d_call: .
j_call: TRBJ2-1
cdr3_length: 15
cdr3_nt: TGCGCCAGCAGCTTGCCCAGGGGGGGCTACAATGAGCAGTTCTTC
cdr3_aa: CASSLPRGGYNEQFF

v_call: TRBV5-1
clone_size: .
d_call: TRBD1
j_call: TRBJ2-1
cdr3_length: 16
cdr3_nt: TGCGCCAGCAGCTTGGGGACAGGGGGCTCCTACAATGAGCAGTTCTTC
cdr3_aa: CASSLGTGGSYNEQFF

v_call: TRBV4-1
clone_size: once
d_call: TRBD1
j_call: TRBJ2-1
cdr3_length: 16
cdr3_nt: TGCGCCAGCAGCCCTAGTAAGGACAGGGTTTTTAATGAGCAGTTCTTC
cdr3_aa: CASSPSKDRVFNEQFF

v_call: TRBV7-2
clone_size: .
d_call: TRBD1
j_call: TRBJ1-1
cdr3_length: 16
cdr3_nt: TGTGCCAGCAGCTCACCCGGGACAGGGGCGGCTACTGAAGCTTTCTTT
cdr3_aa: CASSSPGTGAATEAFF

v_call: TRBV21-1
clone_size: .
d_call: .
j_call: TRBJ1-4
cdr3_length: 17
cdr3_nt: TGTGCCAGCAGCAAAGCGCGAGGGATTTCAACTAATGAAAAACTGTTTTTT
cdr3_aa: CASSKARGISTNEKLFF

v_call: TRBV7-8
clone_size: .
d_call: TRBD2
j_call: TRBJ2-5
cdr3_length: 14
cdr3_nt: TGTGCCAGCAGCAGTAGCGGGGGCGGGGAGACCCAGTACTTC
cdr3_aa: CASSSSGGGETQYF

v_call: TRBV19
clone_size: .
d_call: .
j_call: TRBJ1-5
cdr3_length: 14
cdr3_nt: TGTGCCAGTAGTATCATCAGGGGCGAGCAGCCCCAGCATTTT
cdr3_aa: CASSIIRGEQPQHF

v_call: TRBV3-1/TRBV3-2
clone_size: .
d_call: TRBD2
j_call: TRBJ2-4
cdr3_length: 12
cdr3_nt: TGTGCCAGCAGCCATGGACTAGGAGAGCAGTACTTC
cdr3_aa: CASSHGLGEQYF

v_call: TRBV7-3
clone_size: .
d_call: .
j_call: TRBJ2-5
cdr3_length: 16
cdr3_nt: TGTGCCAGCAGCTTAACCGGGAGAGTATCCCAAGAGACCCAGTACTTC
cdr3_aa: CASSLTGRVSQETQYF

v_call: TRBV28
clone_size: few
d_call: .
j_call: TRBJ2-5
cdr3_length: 14
cdr3_nt: TGTGCCAGCAGTTCTAGAGGGGAACAAGAGACCCAGTACTTC
cdr3_aa: CASSSRGEQETQYF

v_call: TRBV29-1
clone_size: .
d_call: .
j_call: TRBJ1-2
cdr3_length: 12
cdr3_nt: TGCAGCGGGGTGGGGGGCGAACTCGACTACACCTTC
cdr3_aa: CSGVGGELDYTF

v_call: TRBV6-2/TRBV6-3
clone_size: once
d_call: .
j_call: TRBJ2-5
cdr3_length: 12
cdr3_nt: TGTGCCAGCAGTTACTCGATGGTGACCCAGTACTTC
cdr3_aa: CASSYSMVTQYF

v_call: TRBV7-3
clone_size: .
d_call: .
j_call: TRBJ2-5
cdr3_length: 15
cdr3_nt: TGTGCCAGCAGCTTAACGGCTACTAGAGGGGAGACCCAGTACTTC
cdr3_aa: CASSLTATRGETQYF

v_call: TRBV6-2/TRBV6-3
clone_size: .
d_call: .
j_call: TRBJ1-2
cdr3_length: 15
cdr3_nt: TGTGCCAGCAGTCCCCAGGGCCGCCGGGTCTATGGCTACACCTTC
cdr3_aa: CASSPQGRRVYGYTF

v_call: TRBV6-6
clone_size: .
d_call: .
j_call: TRBJ1-2
cdr3_length: 15
cdr3_nt: TGTGCCAGCGGGGACGGAATACCCTCCTTGTATGGCTACACCTTC
cdr3_aa: CASGDGIPSLYGYTF

v_call: TRBV7-2
clone_size: .
d_call: .
j_call: TRBJ2-2
cdr3_length: 14
cdr3_nt: TGTGCCAGCAGCTTAGCCCAGGGGACCGGGGAGCTGTTTTTT
cdr3_aa: CASSLAQGTGELFF

v_call: TRBV28
clone_size: .
d_call: .
j_call: TRBJ1-2
cdr3_length: 14
cdr3_nt: TGTGCCAGCAGTTTTGTGGGGAAGAACTATGGCTACACCTTC
cdr3_aa: CASSFVGKNYGYTF

v_call: TRBV19
clone_size: .
d_call: TRBD1
j_call: TRBJ1-1
cdr3_length: 14
cdr3_nt: TGTGCCAGTAGTCGTGCAGGGGGAAGCACTGAAGCTTTCTTT
cdr3_aa: CASSRAGGSTEAFF

v_call: TRBV5-1
clone_size: .
d_call: TRBD2
j_call: TRBJ2-3
cdr3_length: 16
cdr3_nt: TGCGCCAGCAGCGGGGGACTAGCGGGGGGAACAGATACGCAGTATTTT
cdr3_aa: CASSGGLAGGTDTQYF

v_call: TRBV18
clone_size: .
d_call: .
j_call: TRBJ1-5
cdr3_length: 14
cdr3_nt: TGTGCCAGCTCATCCCTTGATAGTAATCAGCCCCAGCATTTT
cdr3_aa: CASSSLDSNQPQHF

v_call: TRBV7-2
clone_size: .
d_call: .
j_call: TRBJ1-4
cdr3_length: 16
cdr3_nt: TGTGCCAGCAGCTTAAGCAGGGCGGCGGATAATGAAAAACTGTTTTTT
cdr3_aa: CASSLSRAADNEKLFF

v_call: TRBV5-1
clone_size: once
d_call: .
j_call: TRBJ2-5
cdr3_length: 13
cdr3_nt: TGCGCCAGCAGCGGGGGGCTCCAAGAGACCCAGTACTTC
cdr3_aa: CASSGGLQETQYF

v_call: TRBV7-6
clone_size: .
d_call: .
j_call: TRBJ2-3
cdr3_length: 15
cdr3_nt: TGTGCCAGCAGCTTAAGGGGGACATATCCAGATACGCAGTATTTT
cdr3_aa: CASSLRGTYPDTQYF

v_call: TRBV6-5
clone_size: medium-sized
d_call: TRBD1
j_call: TRBJ2-1
cdr3_length: 15
cdr3_nt: TGTGCCAGCAGTTACCTAGGACAGGGATCAAATGAGCAGTTCTTC
cdr3_aa: CASSYLGQGSNEQFF

v_call: TRBV19
clone_size: .
d_call: .
j_call: TRBJ2-3
cdr3_length: 15
cdr3_nt: TGTGCCAGTAGTCGGACGGGACCAAACACAGATACGCAGTATTTT
cdr3_aa: CASSRTGPNTDTQYF

v_call: TRBV28
clone_size: .
d_call: .
j_call: TRBJ2-3
cdr3_length: 14
cdr3_nt: TGTGCCAGCAGTGCCGGTGGCGTCACAGATACGCAGTATTTT
cdr3_aa: CASSAGGVTDTQYF

v_call: TRBV2
clone_size: .
d_call: .
j_call: TRBJ1-3
cdr3_length: 14
cdr3_nt: TGTGCCAGCAGGGGCACTTTCTCTGGAAACACCATATATTTT
cdr3_aa: CASRGTFSGNTIYF

v_call: TRBV5-4
clone_size: .
d_call: .
j_call: TRBJ1-1
cdr3_length: 14
cdr3_nt: TGTGCCAGCAGTACAGGACTGGGGAACACTGAAGCTTTCTTT
cdr3_aa: CASSTGLGNTEAFF

v_call: TRBV3-1/TRBV3-2
clone_size: few
d_call: .
j_call: TRBJ1-1
cdr3_length: 13
cdr3_nt: TGTGCCAGCAGCCAAGTATCGGGGCTTAAAGCTTTCTTT
cdr3_aa: CASSQVSGLKAFF

v_call: TRBV3-1/TRBV3-2
clone_size: .
d_call: .
j_call: TRBJ1-2
cdr3_length: 13
cdr3_nt: TGTGCCAGCAGCCAAGATCCCGGCTATGGCTACACCTTC
cdr3_aa: CASSQDPGYGYTF

v_call: TRBV7-2
clone_size: .
d_call: .
j_call: TRBJ2-5
cdr3_length: 16
cdr3_nt: TGTGCCAGCAGCTTTACCGGACCCCTTATCCAAGAGACCCAGTACTTC
cdr3_aa: CASSFTGPLIQETQYF

v_call: TRBV11-2
clone_size: .
d_call: .
j_call: TRBJ1-1
cdr3_length: 14
cdr3_nt: TGTGCCAGCAGCTTAATAGTTCCCTACTCTGAAGCTTTCTTT
cdr3_aa: CASSLIVPYSEAFF

v_call: TRBV4-3
clone_size: .
d_call: .
j_call: TRBJ1-4
cdr3_length: 14
cdr3_nt: TGCGCCAGCAGCCGGACTGTATCTAATGAAAAACTGTTTTTT
cdr3_aa: CASSRTVSNEKLFF

v_call: TRBV2
clone_size: .
d_call: .
j_call: TRBJ1-6
cdr3_length: 14
cdr3_nt: TGTGCCAGCCGACCCGGGGGGGCTAATTCACCCCTCCACTTT
cdr3_aa: CASRPGGANSPLHF

v_call: TRBV3-1/TRBV3-2
clone_size: .
d_call: .
j_call: TRBJ1-4
cdr3_length: 14
cdr3_nt: TGTGCCAGCAGCCAAACTTCCAGCATTGAAAAACTGTTTTTT
cdr3_aa: CASSQTSSIEKLFF

v_call: TRBV19
clone_size: .
d_call: .
j_call: TRBJ1-5
cdr3_length: 16
cdr3_nt: TGTGCCACCTTGACGGGGTTCTCGGCTAGCAATCAGCCCCAGCATTTT
cdr3_aa: CATLTGFSASNQPQHF

v_call: TRBV6-4
clone_size: .
d_call: .
j_call: TRBJ2-2
cdr3_length: 15
cdr3_nt: TGTGCCAGCAGTGCGGGGACACCGAACACCGGGGAGCTGTTTTTT
cdr3_aa: CASSAGTPNTGELFF

v_call: TRBV18
clone_size: few
d_call: .
j_call: TRBJ1-2
cdr3_length: 13
cdr3_nt: TGTGCCAGCTCACCACTTGCAGGCCTTGACTACACCTTC
cdr3_aa: CASSPLAGLDYTF

v_call: TRBV19
clone_size: .
d_call: .
j_call: TRBJ2-5
cdr3_length: 13
cdr3_nt: TGTGCCAGTAGTTGGACGGCCGCTGAGACCCAGTACTTC
cdr3_aa: CASSWTAAETQYF

v_call: TRBV7-9
clone_size: .
d_call: TRBD2
j_call: TRBJ2-2
cdr3_length: 19
cdr3_nt: TGTGCCAGCAGCCTGCTATCTGGGAGCGGGGTCCCGAACACCGGGGAGCTGTTTTTT
cdr3_aa: CASSLLSGSGVPNTGELFF

v_call: TRBV24-1
clone_size: .
d_call: TRBD1
j_call: TRBJ2-1
cdr3_length: 15
cdr3_nt: TGTGCCACCAGTGATCGGGACAGGGGTCACAATGAGCAGTTCTTC
cdr3_aa: CATSDRDRGHNEQFF

v_call: TRBV29-1
clone_size: .
d_call: .
j_call: TRBJ2-3
cdr3_length: 13
cdr3_nt: TGCAGCGTCTCACGGGGCTCGACAGATACGCAGTATTTT
cdr3_aa: CSVSRGSTDTQYF

v_call: TRBV19
clone_size: .
d_call: .
j_call: TRBJ1-3
cdr3_length: 13
cdr3_nt: TGTGCCAGTAGTCGGGGGGCTGGAAACACCATATATTTT
cdr3_aa: CASSRGAGNTIYF

v_call: TRBV4-1
clone_size: .
d_call: .
j_call: TRBJ1-1
cdr3_length: 16
cdr3_nt: TGCGCCAGCAGCTCCAGCCCGGATCGGTGGAGCACTGAAGCTTTCTTT
cdr3_aa: CASSSSPDRWSTEAFF

v_call: TRBV30
clone_size: .
d_call: .
j_call: TRBJ2-1
cdr3_length: 15
cdr3_nt: TGTGCCTGGATTGACAGCCCGACCTCCTACAATGAGCAGTTCTTC
cdr3_aa: CAWIDSPTSYNEQFF

v_call: TRBV27
clone_size: .
d_call: .
j_call: TRBJ1-5
cdr3_length: 14
cdr3_nt: TGTGCCAGCAGCATGGGTGGCAGGCCCGGACCCCAGCATTTT
cdr3_aa: CASSMGGRPGPQHF

v_call: TRBV6-5
clone_size: .
d_call: .
j_call: TRBJ1-1
cdr3_length: 14
cdr3_nt: TGTGCCAGCAGGGCGGACAGCACGAGAACTGAAGCTTTCTTT
cdr3_aa: CASRADSTRTEAFF